This TCR beta chain was identified in a study of T cells in Graves' hyperthyroidism and ophthalmopathy. Study summary: Any treatment followed the collection of peripheral blood at initial diagnosis.

At least ten counts were recorded for this clonotype. Among the patients, aged 18 to 65, hyperthyroidism was newly diagnosed and had lasted under 2 months. CDR1 is MNHEY and CDR2 is SVGAGI in the germline V gene. The CDR3 is 14 residues long. The V and J ends lost 3 bases and 4 bases, in that order; junction bases with no gene match: 4. RNA transcripts were the template for amplifying TCR beta CDR3 regions. The HTBI primer set was used in a first-round RT-PCR of the TCR CDR3. TCRdb fed the multiplex PCR reads into MiXCR, producing one record per CDR3 protein. The sample carries around 440,000 distinct CDR3 sequences, approximately 14% recorded once.

The TCR was taken from a woman aged 18-30 years with Graves' hyperthyroidism. The chain employs TRBV6-5 and TRBJ2-5; 8 bases fit TRBD1. The sample consisted of blood. CDR3 bases: TGTGCCAGCAGTTATGCAGGGGGCGCAGAGACCCAGTACTTC. Protein product: CASSYAGGAETQYF.